This T cell receptor (beta chain) came from a study of cytomegalovirus exposure and HLA in healthy donors (dated by TCRdb to 2015 to 2018). With regard to the full study: In an earlier analysis of fewer than 750 of the donors, 276 Gb of sequence data and 100 million or so unique TCR beta sequences from 180 million or so T cells were reported. Donor age, sex, ethnicity and CMV serostatus were compiled alongside the repertoire data. To study patterns of TCR occurrence, a later analysis re-analyzed previously published TCR beta repertoires from several hundred donors and added high-resolution HLA genotyping. Every discovery cohort repertoire had been produced on one sequencing platform. To decide whether each TCR beta V gene segment behaved as functional or pseudogenic, an earlier analysis of nearly 600 of the donors relied on high-throughput TCR beta sequencing. Typing coverage varied by locus: 629-630 donors for A, B, C, DRB1 and DQB1; around 560 for DQA1; about 600 for DPA1; 400 to 480 for DPB1. The study combined high-throughput TCR immunosequencing, statistical association of individual TCRs with disease status, and machine learning to predict cytomegalovirus infection status. Among the roughly 400 genotyped donors, about 85% belonged to the genetic ancestry cluster associated with self-reported Caucasian donors. Among some 400 genotyped donors of the cohort, an average of 235,054 unique TCR beta nucleotide sequences were sequenced per donor, roughly a sixth of them non-productive. Along with the roughly 700-subject first cohort, a separate validation cohort of over a hundred different subjects was used. A handful of DR-DQ haplotypes were handled as single units for association and clustering because linkage in the cohort was strong. The study used immunosequencing to profile the T cell repertoires of approximately 690 subjects and linked those repertoires to cytomegalovirus serostatus. The later analysis used no new phenotypic data to find candidate immune exposures, relying instead on TCR beta sequences and their occurrence across donors. An early release that covered about 600 HLA-typed donors contained approximately 300 gigabases of sequencing data and 65 million to 100 million unique TCR sequences. Class I and class II HLA loci were covered by the typing at four-digit resolution. A later genetic analysis took genome-wide SNP genotypes for about three fifths of the 666 donors and used that subset as a discovery cohort. The study aimed to test whether cataloging public T cell receptors could reveal signatures of past pathogen exposure.

Receptor libraries were prepared by the immunoSEQ multiplex PCR assay. The multiplex PCR relied on a mix of 60 forward primers for TCR Vbeta segments and 13 reverse primers for TCR Jbeta segments. Amplification of the CDR3 region of rearranged TCR beta genes was performed with a multiplex PCR assay on genomic DNA. On the Illumina HiSeq System, the amplified TCR beta libraries were sequenced as 87-base-pair reads. From the authors' description of their analysis: Across the 700 or so repertoires, a later analysis counted tens of millions of unique TCR beta chains, roughly 11 million of which were shared by at least two donors. A nearest-neighbor algorithm error-corrected the raw reads and collapsed the reads into unique sequences, merging closely related sequences to remove PCR and sequencing errors. CDR3 sequences were aligned to IMGT reference sequences to assign V, D and J gene segments. For a sequence to be retained, at least a six-nucleotide match to both a V gene segment and a J gene segment was required. Rearrangements were called productive when the CDR3 lacked stop codons and stayed in frame with V and J; all others were non-productive. Following IMGT convention, CDR3 was defined as the stretch from the second conserved V-encoded cysteine up to the conserved J-encoded phenylalanine. The earlier analysis of approximately 590 of the donors excluded any sequence lacking an unambiguous match to a single V gene segment. In an earlier analysis of around 590 of the donors, a V segment was called functional when productive rearrangements were above 56.7%, and segregating when the standard deviation between donors exceeded 5%. To diagnose cytomegalovirus status from the catalog of TCR beta chain sequences, a statistical classification framework was built. In a later analysis, V and J genes were assigned by comparing TCR nucleotide sequences against IMGT/GENE-DB human TR gene sequences. A later analysis assigned CDR3 sequences and most-parsimonious VDJ recombination scenarios with the TCRdist pipeline. In a later analysis, each TCR beta chain was defined by its CDR3 amino acid sequence together with its V-gene family, and reads without a unique V-gene family were excluded. To address suspected cross-contamination and a sequencing artifact, a later analysis removed a few hundred highly shared, low-generation-probability nucleotide sequences. In a later analysis, a clonal expansion index was calculated for each public chain from normalized within-repertoire ranks of inferred template counts. In a later analysis, generation probabilities were computed with a VDJ recombination model fitted to out-of-frame rearrangements, and the resulting probabilities were checked against IGoR. Hypergeometric tests were used in a later analysis to score TCR-TCR, TCR-HLA and TCR-CMV co-occurrence, with a repertoire-size bias correction applied to the TCR pairs. To estimate false discovery rates, a later analysis permuted the HLA or CMV assignments 20 times. In a later analysis, co-occurring TCRs were grouped using DBSCAN, and TCRdist sequence similarity was added for clustering within HLA-allele-positive subsets. Co-occurrence clustering excluded repertoires with fewer than 30,000 or more than 120,000 public chains, plus five with anomalous nucleotide sharing. In its TCRdb copy, this immuneACCESS table keeps in-frame sequences only and misses some clones. Where compared with another copy, unresolved V genes explain less than half of these, and the others have no known cause. V and J calls and clone size come straight from that table; D and trimming were deduced from the DNA. A total of around 70,000 clones appear in this sample, roughly four fifths of them only once. Clones ranked in the top ten supply about 6.5% of the sample.

Concerning this clone: Its antigen remains unidentified. Base qualities are missing; no much larger clone stands one base away.

The cohort consisted of 600 or so healthy bone marrow donors. At the time of sampling, all cohort members were nominally healthy, though unrecorded immune exposures were likely present. Of the roughly 620 cohort members, around 290 had positive CMV serostatus and 350 to 450 had negative CMV serostatus, and CMV serostatus was not recorded for the donor. A peripheral blood sample was collected from each donor, and TCR beta sequencing was performed on peripheral blood mononuclear cells. The Qiagen DNeasy Blood Extraction Kit was used to extract genomic DNA from the blood cell samples. Paper-wide results and their limitations: The classifier was reported to diagnose cytomegalovirus status with high specificity and sensitivity in both the original and validation cohorts. According to a later genetic analysis, donors in an Asian-associated ancestry cluster had fewer N-insertions in productive TCRs than the approximately 630-donor mean. When HLA alleles, especially DR and DQ, strongly co-occurred, TCR associations were difficult to assign to individual alleles. A cluster of highly shared sequence variants was judged likely to be a technical artifact of the sequencing pipeline. Sequencing depth was assumed to be roughly uniform across donors in the presence/absence analyses, though that assumption may not hold. The study listed 164 TCR beta chains as associated with cytomegalovirus. Correlated functional status among segregating V segments might be attributable to linkage disequilibrium, but an unknown experimental factor could not be ruled out. An earlier analysis of approximately 600 of the donors showed that most TCR beta V segments appeared in productive rearrangements either about 87% or about 30% of the time, which broadly matched IMGT annotations. Three of the identified cytomegalovirus-associated TCR beta chains were confirmed in vitro to be specific for cytomegalovirus antigens. Because HLA typing was unavailable for some donors at each locus, only the typed subset was used in association tests. Because counts were too low, roughly 17 rarely observed V segments, including chromosome 9 orphons, were left out of the earlier analysis of a few hundred of the donors. According to a later analysis, most CMV-associated TCR beta chains appeared to be HLA-restricted, and the HLA associations seemed to be driven largely by CMV exposure. Several of the top co-occurrence clusters appeared to be linked to parvovirus B19, influenza, CMV and Epstein-Barr virus, according to a later analysis. In a later analysis, the rate of TCR association differed among HLA loci, with DRB1 alleles having the most associated TCRs and HLA-C alleles having the fewest. In this cohort, only TCR beta chains were sequenced, and detectable features were limited by the absence of alpha or paired-chain data. A further reported finding was that TCR beta sequences accurately predicted the HLA-A and HLA-B alleles for most subjects in the first cohort. Specific HLA alleles were associated with 16,951 TCR beta sequences at a false discovery rate of 0.05 in a later analysis. According to the authors, the approach could potentially be generalized to other disease states and immunological phenotypes. Because the 87-base-pair reads could not distinguish some IMGT-functional V segments, including TRBV6-2 and TRBV6-3, those segments were excluded. An association between a missense DCLRE1C variant and V-gene and J-gene trimming of TCR beta chains was found in a later genetic analysis and replicated in an independent cohort. A later analysis found that HLA-associated TCR beta chains were more clonally expanded and had lower generation probabilities than equally common non-associated chains. Across donors, most TCR sequences were observed very rarely, whereas some public TCRs were present in many individuals. Immune exposure information for the cohort was limited to CMV serostatus.

Reading the germline V gene gives CDR1 ENHRY and CDR2 SYGVKD. The CDR3 holds 14 amino acids from the cysteine to the phenylalanine. Here the CDR3 DNA is all that survives: 42 bases in frame from base 1. The V end gives up 7 bases and the J end 0 bases, leaving 3 bases in the junction not matched to a gene. Sequencing used PBMCs. The source is a human donor in good health. Recombination joined TRBV10-3 with TRBJ1-2; TRBD1 matches 9 bases in the middle. The CDR3 region has the sequence CAINGQGTNYGYTF. The DNA is TGTGCCATCAATGGACAGGGGACTAACTATGGCTACACCTTC.